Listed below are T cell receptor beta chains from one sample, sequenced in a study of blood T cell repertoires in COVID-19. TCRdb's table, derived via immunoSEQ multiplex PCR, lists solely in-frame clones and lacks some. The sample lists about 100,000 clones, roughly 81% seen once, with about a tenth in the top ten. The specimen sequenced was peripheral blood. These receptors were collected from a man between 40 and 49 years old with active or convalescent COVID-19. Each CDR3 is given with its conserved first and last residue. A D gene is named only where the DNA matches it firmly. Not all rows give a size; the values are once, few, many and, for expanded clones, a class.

DNA: TGTGCCAGCAGCGTAGGCGGGGTACGTGTAGGGGATTCACCCCTCCACTTT
CDR3: CASSVGGVRVGDSPLHF
size: NA
V: TRBV9
J: TRBJ1-6
D: NA

DNA: TGCGCCAGCAGCCCACAGGGGTTCGGGGGCTACACCTTC
CDR3: CASSPQGFGGYTF
size: NA
V: TRBV5-1
J: TRBJ1-2
D: TRBD1

DNA: TGTGCCACCAAGAGTGTGACCGGGGAGCTGTTTTTT
CDR3: CATKSVTGELFF
size: once
V: TRBV10-3
J: TRBJ2-2
D: NA

DNA: TGCAGCGTTGCCGGGACAGGGGTGGTTGGCACTGAAGCTTTCTTT
CDR3: CSVAGTGVVGTEAFF
size: NA
V: TRBV29-1
J: TRBJ1-1
D: TRBD1

DNA: TGTGCCATCAATGCAGGGGAAAATCAGCCCCAGCATTTT
CDR3: CAINAGENQPQHF
size: few
V: TRBV10-3
J: TRBJ1-5
D: NA

DNA: TGTGCCAGTAGTCCCGTGGGAGGCTATGGCTACACCTTC
CDR3: CASSPVGGYGYTF
size: NA
V: TRBV19
J: TRBJ1-2
D: NA

DNA: TGTGCCAGCAGCCAAACAGGGACGGATCAGCCCCAGCATTTT
CDR3: CASSQTGTDQPQHF
size: NA
V: TRBV3-1/TRBV3-2
J: TRBJ1-5
D: NA

DNA: TGTGCCAGCAGTGAAGCCCTAGCGGGGGGTACCACAGATACGCAGTATTTT
CDR3: CASSEALAGGTTDTQYF
size: NA
V: TRBV6-1
J: TRBJ2-3
D: TRBD2

DNA: TGTGCCTGTTATCAGGGAAGTGTCCACGAGCAGTACTTC
CDR3: CACYQGSVHEQYF
size: once
V: TRBV30
J: TRBJ2-7
D: NA

DNA: TGCGCCAGCAGCTTATGGGGCGAAGGGACTGAAGCTTTCTTT
CDR3: CASSLWGEGTEAFF
size: NA
V: TRBV5-1
J: TRBJ1-1
D: NA

DNA: TGCGCCAGCAGCCAGGGACTAGGAACAGATACGCAGTATTTT
CDR3: CASSQGLGTDTQYF
size: NA
V: TRBV4-1
J: TRBJ2-3
D: TRBD2

DNA: TGTGCCAGCAGTTTGCTTCGGGGGTCGGAAAAACTGTTTTTT
CDR3: CASSLLRGSEKLFF
size: NA
V: TRBV6-5
J: TRBJ1-4
D: NA

DNA: TGTGCCAGCACCCCAGAGGGGGTTGGAACCTACGAGCAGTACTTC
CDR3: CASTPEGVGTYEQYF
size: NA
V: TRBV6-5
J: TRBJ2-7
D: NA

DNA: TGTGCCAGCTCACCTTCACCAGGCGCCAACACTGAAGCTTTCTTT
CDR3: CASSPSPGANTEAFF
size: NA
V: TRBV18
J: TRBJ1-1
D: NA

DNA: TGTGCCAGCAGTTCCTTCTCGGGCTACGAGCAGTACTTC
CDR3: CASSSFSGYEQYF
size: NA
V: TRBV27
J: TRBJ2-7
D: NA

DNA: TGCGCCAGCAGTTATACCACAGAGTACGAGCAGTACTTC
CDR3: CASSYTTEYEQYF
size: NA
V: TRBV4-1
J: TRBJ2-7
D: NA

DNA: TGTGCCAGTAGGGCCGGGGGGGCCGGATCCTACGAGCAGTACTTC
CDR3: CASRAGGAGSYEQYF
size: once
V: TRBV19
J: TRBJ2-7
D: TRBD2

DNA: TGTGCCAGCAGTGGCAGGGGTAGGATCACCGGGGAGCTGTTTTTT
CDR3: CASSGRGRITGELFF
size: NA
V: TRBV3-1/TRBV3-2
J: TRBJ2-2
D: NA

DNA: TGTGCCAGCAGCCAAGACTCCCCGGCCTCGGGGGGTTCACCCCTCCACTTT
CDR3: CASSQDSPASGGSPLHF
size: few
V: TRBV3-1/TRBV3-2
J: TRBJ1-6
D: NA

DNA: TGTGCCAGCAGCCCGCCTGGACAGGGGATACTCCCCCACATTGAGCAGTTCTTC
CDR3: CASSPPGQGILPHIEQFF
size: NA
V: TRBV5-6
J: TRBJ2-1
D: TRBD1

DNA: TGTGCCAGTAGTAGAGGTGGAGAAACCTACGAGCAGTACTTC
CDR3: CASSRGGETYEQYF
size: NA
V: TRBV19
J: TRBJ2-7
D: NA

DNA: TGTGCCAGTAGTACACAGGGGGCAGGGAACACTGAAGCTTTCTTT
CDR3: CASSTQGAGNTEAFF
size: NA
V: TRBV19
J: TRBJ1-1
D: TRBD1

DNA: TGTGCCAGCAGTGGGGACAGATATCAGCCCCAGCATTTT
CDR3: CASSGDRYQPQHF
size: NA
V: TRBV2
J: TRBJ1-5
D: TRBD1

DNA: TGCGCCAGCAGTGATGGGACAGGGGGCGATGGCTACACCTTC
CDR3: CASSDGTGGDGYTF
size: NA
V: TRBV10-2
J: TRBJ1-2
D: TRBD1

DNA: TGTGCCAGCAGGTTAGCGGGGGCCCGCACAGATACGCAGTATTTT
CDR3: CASRLAGARTDTQYF
size: NA
V: TRBV7-2
J: TRBJ2-3
D: TRBD2

DNA: TGTGCCAGCAGTCGACAGGGGGCAATCGCGGGGCTGTTTTTT
CDR3: CASSRQGAIAGLFF
size: NA
V: TRBV6-5
J: TRBJ2-2
D: TRBD1